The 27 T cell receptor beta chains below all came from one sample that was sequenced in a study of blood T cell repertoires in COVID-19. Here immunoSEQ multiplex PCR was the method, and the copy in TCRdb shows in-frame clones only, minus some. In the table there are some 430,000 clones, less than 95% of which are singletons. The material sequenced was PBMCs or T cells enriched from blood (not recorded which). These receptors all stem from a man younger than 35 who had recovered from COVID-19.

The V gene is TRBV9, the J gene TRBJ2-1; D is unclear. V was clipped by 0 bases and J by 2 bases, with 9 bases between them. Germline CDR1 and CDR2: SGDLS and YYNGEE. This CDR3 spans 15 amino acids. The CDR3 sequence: CASSVGRGPYNEQFF. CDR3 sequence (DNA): TGTGCCAGCAGCGTAGGGCGTGGGCCCTACAATGAGCAGTTCTTC.

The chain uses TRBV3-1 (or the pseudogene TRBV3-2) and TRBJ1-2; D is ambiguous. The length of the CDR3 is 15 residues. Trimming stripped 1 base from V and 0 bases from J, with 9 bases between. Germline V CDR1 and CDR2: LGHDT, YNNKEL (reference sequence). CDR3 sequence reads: CASSQVVSSNYGYTF. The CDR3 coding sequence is TGTGCCAGCAGCCAAGTTGTGTCTTCTAACTATGGCTACACCTTC.

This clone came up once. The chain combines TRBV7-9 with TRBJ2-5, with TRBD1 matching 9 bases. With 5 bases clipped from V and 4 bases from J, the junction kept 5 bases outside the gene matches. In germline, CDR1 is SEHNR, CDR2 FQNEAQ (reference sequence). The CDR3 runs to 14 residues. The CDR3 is CASSRQGEGETQYF. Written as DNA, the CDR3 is TGTGCCAGCAGCCGACAGGGGGAGGGAGAGACCCAGTACTTC.

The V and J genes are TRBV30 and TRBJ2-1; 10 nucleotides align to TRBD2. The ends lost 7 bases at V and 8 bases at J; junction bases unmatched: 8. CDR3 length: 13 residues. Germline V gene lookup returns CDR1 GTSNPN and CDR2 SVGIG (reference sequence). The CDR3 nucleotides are TGTGCCTACGGGATAGCGGGAGGATATGAGCAGTTCTTC. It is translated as CAYGIAGGYEQFF.

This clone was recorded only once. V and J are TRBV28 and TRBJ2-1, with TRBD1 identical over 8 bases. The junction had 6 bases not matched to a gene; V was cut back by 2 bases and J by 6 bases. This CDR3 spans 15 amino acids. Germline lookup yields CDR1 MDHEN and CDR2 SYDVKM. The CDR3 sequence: CASSLRAGGSNEQFF. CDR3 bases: TGTGCCAGCAGTTTAAGGGCAGGGGGCTCCAATGAGCAGTTCTTC.

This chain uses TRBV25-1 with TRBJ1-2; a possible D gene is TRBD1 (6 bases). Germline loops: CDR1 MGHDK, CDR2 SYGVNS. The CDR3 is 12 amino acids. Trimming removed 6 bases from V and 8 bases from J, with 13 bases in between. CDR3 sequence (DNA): TGTGCCAGCAGGGTACAGGGCTTCGGCTACACCTTC. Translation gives CASRVQGFGYTF.

DNA for the CDR3: TGTGCCAGCAGTCGTGGCGGGCCACCATACGAGCAGTACTTC. Encoded protein: CASSRGGPPYEQYF. V gene TRBV3-1 (or the pseudogene TRBV3-2) combines with J gene TRBJ2-7, with a tentative D call TRBD2 (5 bases). Trimming removed 6 bases at V and 4 bases at J, with 16 bases between. CDR1 and CDR2 (germline): LGHDT, YNNKEL (reference sequence). This CDR3 is 14 amino acids long.

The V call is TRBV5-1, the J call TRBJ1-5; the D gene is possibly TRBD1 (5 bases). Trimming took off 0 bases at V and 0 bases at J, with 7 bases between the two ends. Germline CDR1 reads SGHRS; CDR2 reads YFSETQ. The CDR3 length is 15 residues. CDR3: CASSLGTLSNQPQHF. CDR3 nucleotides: TGCGCCAGCAGCTTGGGGACACTTAGCAATCAGCCCCAGCATTTT.

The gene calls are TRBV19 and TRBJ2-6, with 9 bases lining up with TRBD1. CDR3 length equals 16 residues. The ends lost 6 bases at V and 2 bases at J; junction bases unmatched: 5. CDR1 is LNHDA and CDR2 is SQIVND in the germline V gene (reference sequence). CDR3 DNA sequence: TGTGCCAGTAGGGACAGGGGAATAACTGGGGCCAACGTCCTGACTTTC. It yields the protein CASRDRGITGANVLTF.

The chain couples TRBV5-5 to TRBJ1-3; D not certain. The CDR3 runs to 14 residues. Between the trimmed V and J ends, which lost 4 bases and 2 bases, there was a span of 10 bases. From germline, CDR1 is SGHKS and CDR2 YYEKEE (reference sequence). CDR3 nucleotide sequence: TGTGCCAGCAGCAGCGGGGTCCCTGGAAACACCATATATTTT. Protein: CASSSGVPGNTIYF. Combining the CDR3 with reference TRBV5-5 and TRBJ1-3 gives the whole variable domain DAGVTQSPTHLIKTRGQQVTLRCSPISGHKSVSWYQQVLGQGPQFIFQYYEKEERGRGNFPDRFSARQFPNYSSELNVNALLLGDSALYLCASSSGVPGNTIYFGEGSWLTVV.

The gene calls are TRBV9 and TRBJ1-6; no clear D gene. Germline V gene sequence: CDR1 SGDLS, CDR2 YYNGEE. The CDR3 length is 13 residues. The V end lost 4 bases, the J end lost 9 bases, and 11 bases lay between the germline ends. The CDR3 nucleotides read TGTGCCAGCAGCAGGGAGGAGTTTTCACCCCTCCACTTT. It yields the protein CASSREEFSPLHF.

The CDR3 region has the DNA TGTGCCAGTAGTATAGAAGGACCAGGGGGTGTGAACTACGAGCAGTACTTC. Its protein is CASSIEGPGGVNYEQYF. The V and J genes are TRBV19 and TRBJ2-7; 7 bases match TRBD1. CDR3 length: 17 residues. Germline trimming cut 0 bases from V and 3 bases from J; bases unmatched to any gene: 11. Germline values: CDR1 LNHDA, CDR2 SQIVND (reference sequence). The full variable domain, rest sourced from reference TRBV19 and TRBJ2-7, is DGGITQSPKYLFRKEGQNVTLSCEQNLNHDAMYWYRQDPGQGLRLIYYSQIVNDFQKGDIAEGYSVSREKKESFPLTVTSAQKNPTAFYLCASSIEGPGGVNYEQYFGPGTRLTVT.

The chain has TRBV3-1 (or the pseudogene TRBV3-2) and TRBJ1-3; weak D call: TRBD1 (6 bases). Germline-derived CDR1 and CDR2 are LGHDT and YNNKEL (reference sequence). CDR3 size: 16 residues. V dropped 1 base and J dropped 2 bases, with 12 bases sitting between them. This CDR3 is CASSQAYRVPGNTIYF. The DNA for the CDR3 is TGTGCCAGCAGCCAAGCCTACAGGGTCCCTGGAAACACCATATATTTT.

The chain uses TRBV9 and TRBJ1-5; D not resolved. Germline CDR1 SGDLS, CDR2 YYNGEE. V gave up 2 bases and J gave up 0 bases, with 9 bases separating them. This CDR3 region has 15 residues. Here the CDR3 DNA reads TGTGCCAGCAGCGTCTCGGGGAGTAGCAATCAGCCCCAGCATTTT. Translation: CASSVSGSSNQPQHF.

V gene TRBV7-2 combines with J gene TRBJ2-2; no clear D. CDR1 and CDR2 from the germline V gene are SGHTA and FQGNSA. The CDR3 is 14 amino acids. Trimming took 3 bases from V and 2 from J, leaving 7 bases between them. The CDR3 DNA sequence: TGTGCCAGCAGCTTTACGAGAAACACCGGGGAGCTGTTTTTT. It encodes CASSFTRNTGELFF.

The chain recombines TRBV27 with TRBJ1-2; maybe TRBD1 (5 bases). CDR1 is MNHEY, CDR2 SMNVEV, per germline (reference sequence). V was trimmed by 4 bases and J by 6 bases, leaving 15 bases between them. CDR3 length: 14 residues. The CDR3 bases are TGTGCCAGCAGTTCCGTCCCAGGGAAGGATGGCTACACCTTC. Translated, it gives CASSSVPGKDGYTF.

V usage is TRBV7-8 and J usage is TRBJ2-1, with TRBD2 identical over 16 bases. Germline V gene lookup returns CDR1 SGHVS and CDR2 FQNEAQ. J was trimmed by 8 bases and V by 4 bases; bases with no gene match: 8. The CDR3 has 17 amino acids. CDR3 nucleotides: TGTGCCAGCAGCTCGGGGACTAGCGGGGGGGCATACTATGAGCAGTTCTTC. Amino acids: CASSSGTSGGAYYEQFF.

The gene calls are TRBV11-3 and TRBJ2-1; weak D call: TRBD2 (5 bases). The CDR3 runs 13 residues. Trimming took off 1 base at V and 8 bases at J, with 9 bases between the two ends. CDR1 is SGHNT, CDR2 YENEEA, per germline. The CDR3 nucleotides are TGTGCCAGCAGCTTAGCCATCGGGGATGAGCAGTTCTTC. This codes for CASSLAIGDEQFF.

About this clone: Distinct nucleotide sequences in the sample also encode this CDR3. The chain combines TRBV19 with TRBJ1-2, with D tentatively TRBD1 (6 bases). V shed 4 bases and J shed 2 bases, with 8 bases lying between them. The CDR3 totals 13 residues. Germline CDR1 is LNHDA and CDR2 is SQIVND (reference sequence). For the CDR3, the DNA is TGTGCCAGTAGTAAAGGACAGAACTATGGCTACACCTTC. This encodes CASSKGQNYGYTF.

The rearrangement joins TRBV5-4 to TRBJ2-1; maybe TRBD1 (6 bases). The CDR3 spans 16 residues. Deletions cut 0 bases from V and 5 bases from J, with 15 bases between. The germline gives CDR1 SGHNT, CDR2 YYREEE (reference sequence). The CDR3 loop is CASSLGSRGKNNEQFF. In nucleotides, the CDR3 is TGTGCCAGCAGCTTGGGTAGCAGGGGCAAGAACAATGAGCAGTTCTTC.

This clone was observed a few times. The CDR3: CASSDLAGYHEQFF. In DNA, the CDR3 is TGCGCCAGCAGCGACTTAGCGGGATACCATGAGCAGTTCTTC. The V gene is TRBV4-1, the J gene TRBJ2-1, with TRBD2 matching 8 bases. Trimming removed 5 bases from V and 8 bases from J; junction bases left unmatched: 8. The CDR3 runs to 14 residues. The germline gives CDR1 MGHRA, CDR2 YSYEKL.

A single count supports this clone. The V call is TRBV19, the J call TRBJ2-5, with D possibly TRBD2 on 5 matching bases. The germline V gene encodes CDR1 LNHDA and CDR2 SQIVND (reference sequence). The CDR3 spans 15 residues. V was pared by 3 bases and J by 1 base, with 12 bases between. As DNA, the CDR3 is TGTGCCAGTAGTATGGTCCGGGGATCCCAAGAGACCCAGTACTTC. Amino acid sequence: CASSMVRGSQETQYF.

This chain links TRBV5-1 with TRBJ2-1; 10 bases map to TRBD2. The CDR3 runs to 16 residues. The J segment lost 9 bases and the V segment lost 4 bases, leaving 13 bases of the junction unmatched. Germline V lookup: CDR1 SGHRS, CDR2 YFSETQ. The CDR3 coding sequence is TGCGCCAGCAGCGCCCCTAGCGGGAGCATAATCGGTGAGCAGTTCTTC. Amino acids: CASSAPSGSIIGEQFF.

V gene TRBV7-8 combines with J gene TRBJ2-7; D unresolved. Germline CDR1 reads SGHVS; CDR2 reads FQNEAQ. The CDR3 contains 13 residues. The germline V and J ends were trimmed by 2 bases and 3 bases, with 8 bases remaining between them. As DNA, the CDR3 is TGTGCCAGCAGCTTAAATCGGTACTACGAGCAGTACTTC. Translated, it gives CASSLNRYYEQYF.

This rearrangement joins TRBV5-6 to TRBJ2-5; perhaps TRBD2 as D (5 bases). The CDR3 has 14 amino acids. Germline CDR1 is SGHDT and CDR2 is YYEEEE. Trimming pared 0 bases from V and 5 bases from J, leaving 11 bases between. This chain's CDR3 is CASSLGHGKETQYF. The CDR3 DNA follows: TGTGCCAGCAGCTTGGGGCACGGGAAGGAGACCCAGTACTTC.

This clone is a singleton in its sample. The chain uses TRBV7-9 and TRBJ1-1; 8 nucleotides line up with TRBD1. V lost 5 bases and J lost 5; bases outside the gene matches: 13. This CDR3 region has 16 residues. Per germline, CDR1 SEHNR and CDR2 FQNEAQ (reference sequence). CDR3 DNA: TGTGCCAGCAGCCACATGGCAGGGGGCGGGGTAACTGAAGCTTTCTTT. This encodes CASSHMAGGGVTEAFF.

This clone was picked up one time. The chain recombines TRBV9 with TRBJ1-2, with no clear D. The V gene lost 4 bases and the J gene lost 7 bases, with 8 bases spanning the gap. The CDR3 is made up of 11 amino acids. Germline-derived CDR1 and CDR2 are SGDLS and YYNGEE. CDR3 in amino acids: CASSSNSGYTF. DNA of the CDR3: TGTGCCAGCAGCTCCAACAGTGGCTACACCTTC.